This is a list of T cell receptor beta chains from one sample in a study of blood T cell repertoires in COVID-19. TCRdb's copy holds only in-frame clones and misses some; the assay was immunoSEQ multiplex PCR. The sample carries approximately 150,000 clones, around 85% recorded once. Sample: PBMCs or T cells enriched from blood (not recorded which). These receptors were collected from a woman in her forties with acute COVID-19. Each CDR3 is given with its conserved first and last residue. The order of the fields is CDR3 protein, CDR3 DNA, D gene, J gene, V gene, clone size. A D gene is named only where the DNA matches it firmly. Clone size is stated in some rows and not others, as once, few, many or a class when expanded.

CASNGDRGQVYGYTF | TGTGCCAGCAATGGGGACAGGGGACAGGTCTATGGCTACACCTTC | TRBD1 | TRBJ1-2 | TRBV6-5 | .
CASSEQGISVYGYTF | TGTGCCAGCAGTGAACAGGGGATTAGTGTCTATGGCTACACCTTC | . | TRBJ1-2 | TRBV2 | .
CATIPEGAMNTEAFF | TGTGCCACCATCCCAGAGGGGGCTATGAACACTGAAGCTTTCTTT | TRBD1 | TRBJ1-1 | TRBV7-9 | .
CSISGTSGISEQFF | TGCAGCATCTCCGGGACTAGCGGGATTAGTGAGCAGTTCTTC | TRBD2 | TRBJ2-1 | TRBV29-1 | .
CASGGRGEQFF | TGTGCCAGCGGCGGGAGAGGTGAGCAGTTCTTC | TRBD2 | TRBJ2-1 | TRBV9 | once
CASSERVTREQNNEQFF | TGTGCCAGCAGCGAAAGAGTTACCAGGGAACAAAACAATGAGCAGTTCTTC | . | TRBJ2-1 | TRBV7-8 | .
CAAGSLSAGQETQYF | TGTGCCGCGGGGAGCCTGTCGGCAGGGCAAGAGACCCAGTACTTC | . | TRBJ2-5 | TRBV6-5 | .
CASSPQGQGVDEQYF | TGTGCCAGCTCACCGCAGGGACAGGGGGTCGACGAGCAGTACTTC | TRBD1 | TRBJ2-7 | TRBV18 | .
CASRRVTSYNEQFF | TGTGCCAGCAGGAGAGTAACTAGCTACAATGAGCAGTTCTTC | . | TRBJ2-1 | TRBV2 | many
CASGLDRGFMNTEAFF | TGTGCCAGCGGTTTGGACAGGGGATTTATGAACACTGAAGCTTTCTTT | TRBD1 | TRBJ1-1 | TRBV5-4 | .
CASSQAVYGYTF | TGTGCCAGCAGCCAAGCGGTCTATGGCTACACCTTC | . | TRBJ1-2 | TRBV3-1/TRBV3-2 | once
CASSFSPSGLLYGYTF | TGTGCCAGCAGCTTCTCACCATCGGGTCTCCTATATGGCTACACCTTC | . | TRBJ1-2 | TRBV13 | once
CASSQDGLAGVGEQFF | TGCGCCAGCAGCCAAGACGGACTAGCGGGAGTCGGTGAGCAGTTCTTC | TRBD2 | TRBJ2-1 | TRBV4-1 | .
CASRQDTSNQPQHF | TGTGCCAGCAGACAGGACACGAGCAATCAGCCCCAGCATTTT | . | TRBJ1-5 | TRBV6-5 | .
CASSQETGGAGNTIYF | TGTGCCAGCAGCCAAGAGACAGGGGGCGCAGGAAACACCATATATTTT | TRBD1 | TRBJ1-3 | TRBV4-2 | .
CASSIGLAGDRHEQYF | TGTGCCAGCAGCATCGGACTAGCGGGGGACCGTCACGAGCAGTACTTC | TRBD2 | TRBJ2-7 | TRBV5-4 | few
CASSFGGLANQPQHF | TGCGCCAGCAGCTTTGGGGGCTTGGCCAATCAGCCCCAGCATTTT | . | TRBJ1-5 | TRBV5-1 | .
CASSWSGLGNTEAFF | TGTGCCAGTAGTTGGTCCGGACTCGGGAACACTGAAGCTTTCTTT | . | TRBJ1-1 | TRBV19 | .
CASSDAGQGANTEAFF | TGTGCCAGCAGCGATGCCGGACAGGGGGCGAACACTGAAGCTTTCTTT | TRBD1 | TRBJ1-1 | TRBV7-9 | .
CASSISGSYTDTQYF | TGTGCCAGCAGTATTAGCGGGAGCTACACAGATACGCAGTATTTT | TRBD2 | TRBJ2-3 | TRBV2 | .
CASTPIGSDTQYF | TGTGCCAGCACCCCGATCGGGTCAGATACGCAGTATTTT | . | TRBJ2-3 | TRBV7-9 | .
CASSIRLVNEQFF | TGTGCCAGTAGTATTAGACTAGTGAATGAGCAGTTCTTC | . | TRBJ2-1 | TRBV19 | .
CASSFSSGLYNEQFF | TGTGCCAGCAGTTTCTCTAGCGGGCTCTACAATGAGCAGTTCTTC | TRBD2 | TRBJ2-1 | TRBV27 | .
CASSFKTGHSGNTIYF | TGCGCCAGCAGCTTTAAGACAGGGCACTCTGGAAACACCATATATTTT | TRBD1 | TRBJ1-3 | TRBV5-1 | .
CASRSQGVMETQYF | TGCGCCAGCAGAAGTCAGGGGGTGATGGAGACCCAGTACTTC | TRBD1 | TRBJ2-5 | TRBV5-1 | .
CASSDSAAGEQFF | TGTGCCAGCAGTGACTCGGCGGCTGGAGAGCAGTTCTTC | . | TRBJ2-1 | TRBV6-4 | few
CASSPTGSELFF | TGTGCCAGCAGCCCGACAGGGTCGGAACTGTTTTTT | TRBD1 | TRBJ1-4 | TRBV12-3/TRBV12-4 | few
CASSVDAREGEQYF | TGTGCCAGTTCAGTTGATGCTAGGGAGGGCGAGCAGTACTTC | TRBD2 | TRBJ2-7 | TRBV7-9 | .
CASSLTRGPGTGELFF | TGTGCCAGCAGCTTAACGAGGGGGCCTGGGACCGGGGAGCTGTTTTTT | TRBD1 | TRBJ2-2 | TRBV7-9 | .
CASSRITGEETQYF | TGTGCCAGCAGCCGGATTACGGGGGAAGAGACCCAGTACTTC | . | TRBJ2-5 | TRBV3-1/TRBV3-2 | few
CASSLPLGQGTEAFF | TGTGCCAGCAGCCTCCCCCTCGGACAGGGGACTGAAGCTTTCTTT | TRBD1 | TRBJ1-1 | TRBV5-4 | .
CASSPRDRAGNTIYF | TGTGCCAGCAGCCCCCGGGACAGGGCTGGAAACACCATATATTTT | TRBD1 | TRBJ1-3 | TRBV13 | .
CASSPSYSGDKNIQYF | TGTGCCAGCTCACCTTCTTATTCAGGGGACAAAAACATTCAGTACTTC | . | TRBJ2-4 | TRBV18 | .